These 28 T cell receptor beta chains were all obtained from the same sample, sequenced in a study of regulatory T cells in long-lasting Graves disease. Specified time point: newly diagnosed GD, antithyroid drugs for less than 3 months. PBMC-extracted RNA yielded the TCR library. TCR beta libraries were built with iRepertoire HTBI primers and Arm-PCR of CDR3 regions. One entry per CDR3 protein results from TCRdb running MiXCR on the multiplex PCR reads. Of 400,000 to 550,000 distinct CDR3 sequences listed, around 15% are singletons. These same records also appear under a second study, on T cells in Graves' hyperthyroidism and ophthalmopathy.

Sequencing was performed on peripheral blood mononuclear cells (PBMCs), taken at new diagnosis, from a patient treated with antithyroid drugs. The receptors were sampled from a woman in her thirties with Graves disease.

This clonotype was counted at least ten times. The chain is built from TRBV11-2 and TRBJ1-2; no reliable D call. The germline CDR1 and CDR2 sequences are SGHAT and FQNNGV. Between the trimmed V and J ends, which lost 0 bases and 6 bases, there was a span of 14 bases. The CDR3 runs to 15 residues. The CDR3 loop is CASSLDWALDDGYTF. The CDR3 coding sequence is TGTGCCAGCAGCTTAGATTGGGCCTTGGACGATGGCTACACCTTC. The whole variable domain, remainder taken from reference TRBV11-2 and TRBJ1-2, is EAGVAQSPRYKIIEKRQSVAFWCNPISGHATLYWYQQILGQGPKLLIQFQNNGVVDDSQLPKDRFSAERLKGVDSTLKIQPAKLEDSAVYLCASSLDWALDDGYTFGSGTRLTVV.

This clonotype occurred many times. The genes are TRBV2 and TRBJ2-3; TRBD2 aligns across 9 bases. Germline-derived CDR1 and CDR2 are SNHLY and FYNNEI. V was clipped by 4 bases and J by 5 bases; unmatched bases: 4. The length of the CDR3 is 14 residues. Written as DNA, the CDR3 is TGTGCCAGCAGTGGGTCACTAGCGGGAGATACGCAGTATTTT. It yields the protein CASSGSLAGDTQYF.

Points on this clonotype: A read error may explain this, as a much larger clone is one base away. V and J are TRBV20-1 and TRBJ2-7; 7 nucleotides match TRBD1. Germline CDR1 DFQATT, CDR2 SNEGSKA (reference sequence). J gave up 2 bases and V 8 bases, and 12 bases lay outside the gene matches. The CDR3 has 14 residues. The CDR3 DNA follows: TGCAGTTCTCAGCCCGACAGGGCCACCTACGAGCAGTACTTC. The encoded protein is CSSQPDRATYEQYF.

In this sample, this clonotype turned up many times. The CDR3 reads CASSEDLSTDTQYF. The CDR3, as DNA: TGTGCCAGCAGTGAAGACTTGAGCACAGATACGCAGTATTTT. The rearrangement links TRBV2 to TRBJ2-3; D uncertain. Trimming cost V 1 base and J 0 bases, with 5 bases left between them. Germline V gives CDR1 SNHLY, CDR2 FYNNEI. The CDR3 extends over 14 amino acids.

This clonotype was detected many times. The genes are TRBV7-9 and TRBJ2-7; 11 bases line up with TRBD1. The V gene's germline CDR1 is SEHNR and CDR2 FQNEAQ (reference sequence). The CDR3 is made up of 15 amino acids. V shed 5 bases, J shed 4 bases, and the junction held 7 bases outside the gene matches. CDR3 coding DNA: TGTGCCAGCAGCCCATCCGGGACAGGGGGTTACGAGCAGTACTTC. As protein: CASSPSGTGGYEQYF. Supplemented by reference TRBV7-9 and TRBJ2-7, the full variable domain reads DTGVSQNPRHKITKRGQNVTFRCDPISEHNRLYWYRQTLGQGPEFLTYFQNEAQLEKSRLLSDRFSAERPKGSFSTLEIQRTEQGDSAMYLCASSPSGTGGYEQYFGPGTRLTVT.

The chain recombines TRBV20-1 with TRBJ1-5; D is unresolved. The germline gives CDR1 DFQATT, CDR2 SNEGSKA (reference sequence). The CDR3 spans 16 residues. V lost 0 bases and J 0 bases, leaving 12 bases between the germline ends. The CDR3 loop reads CSARDHGRTSNQPQHF. The CDR3 DNA reads as TGCAGTGCTAGAGATCACGGCAGGACTAGCAATCAGCCCCAGCATTTT.

The chain has TRBV7-8 and TRBJ2-7; D possibly corresponds to TRBD2 (6 bases). This CDR3 has 14 amino acids. V was pared by 1 base and J by 4 bases, with 11 bases between. CDR1 SGHVS and CDR2 FQNEAQ come from the germline V gene. CDR3 loop: CASSLGGLRYEQYF. The CDR3 DNA follows: TGTGCCAGCAGCTTAGGGGGACTGAGGTACGAGCAGTACTTC.

This clonotype has at least ten counts. The rearrangement links TRBV28 to TRBJ1-1, with D perhaps matching TRBD1 (5 bases). CDR3 length: 14 amino acids. V was shortened by 2 bases and J by 2 bases, with 9 bases between the two germline ends. Germline V gene lookup returns CDR1 MDHEN and CDR2 SYDVKM. The CDR3 spells CASSLTGRNTEAFF. The CDR3, as DNA: TGTGCCAGCAGTTTAACAGGTCGAAACACTGAAGCTTTCTTT.

This chain uses TRBV6-2 or TRBV6-3 with TRBJ1-5, with 7 positions matching TRBD1. This CDR3 is built from 15 residues. J lost 4 bases, V lost 6 bases, and 9 bases had no gene match. Germline assignment: CDR1 MNHEY and CDR2 SVGEGT. The CDR3 here is CASRSPGQYNQPQHF. The CDR3 DNA reads as TGTGCCAGCAGAAGTCCGGGACAGTATAATCAGCCCCAGCATTTT.

This clonotype was counted at least ten times. The chain uses TRBV5-1 and TRBJ1-1, with D unclear. The CDR3 runs 14 residues. Germline assignment: CDR1 SGHRS and CDR2 YFSETQ. With 1 base removed from V and 1 base from J, the gap between germline ends came to 8 bases. The DNA for the CDR3 is TGCGCCAGCAGCTTGATCCTAGGGAACACTGAAGCTTTCTTT. Encoded protein: CASSLILGNTEAFF.

There are a few counts of this clonotype. The V and J genes are TRBV20-1 and TRBJ2-1; TRBD2 matches 8 bases. CDR3 size: 18 residues. V lost 4 bases to trimming and J lost 4 bases; unmatched junction nucleotides: 18. Germline-derived CDR1 and CDR2 are DFQATT and SNEGSKA (reference sequence). The CDR3 is CSAIIASGSYSVYNEQFF. CDR3 coding DNA: TGCAGTGCTATAATCGCGAGCGGGAGTTACTCTGTTTACAATGAGCAGTTCTTC.

This clonotype was observed a few times. One base away lies a much larger clone, so this may be a sequencing read error. The V call is TRBV7-2, the J call TRBJ1-2, with D possibly being TRBD1 (6 bases). The V gene lost 6 bases and the J gene lost 4 bases, with 15 bases spanning the gap. The CDR3 covers 14 residues. Germline CDR1 is SGHTA and CDR2 is FQGNSA. CDR3 bases: TGTGCCAGCAGTCAGCAGGGGTCTATCTATGGCTACACCTTC. Protein sequence: CASSQQGSIYGYTF. The full variable domain, completed using reference TRBV7-2 and TRBJ1-2, is GAGVSQSPSNKVTEKGKDVELRCDPISGHTALYWYRQSLGQGLEFLIYFQGNSAPDKSGLPSDRFSAERTGGSVSTLTIQRTQQEDSAVYLCASSQQGSIYGYTFGSGTRLTVV.

This clonotype was detected ten times or more. V gene TRBV2 combines with J gene TRBJ2-2; D is possibly TRBD2 (6 bases). V gave up 3 bases and J gave up 5 bases, with 10 bases separating them. This CDR3 is built from 14 residues. Germline V CDR1 and CDR2: SNHLY, FYNNEI. The CDR3 DNA is TGTGCCAGCAGTGAGGAGGGCCTAACCGGGGAGCTGTTTTTT. The encoded protein is CASSEEGLTGELFF.

This clonotype was seen repeatedly, ten times or more. V usage is TRBV11-2 and J usage is TRBJ2-1, with D perhaps matching TRBD1 (6 bases). The CDR3 loop spans 16 amino acids. V lost 1 base and J 1 base, leaving 11 bases between the germline ends. The germline V gene has CDR1 SGHAT and CDR2 FQNNGV. The DNA for the CDR3 is TGTGCCAGCAGCTTAGGGTGGGACACGTCCTACAATGAGCAGTTCTTC. Residues: CASSLGWDTSYNEQFF.

This clonotype was seen ten or more times. V usage is TRBV10-3 and J usage is TRBJ2-5, with TRBD2 matching over 8 bases. The DNA matches TRBJ2-1 better at its end, which makes the J call doubtful. The CDR3 loop spans 15 amino acids. Germline-derived CDR1 and CDR2 are ENHRY and SYGVKD. CDR3 sequence (DNA): TGTGCCATCAGTGAATTGACGGGAGGGTCAAATGAGCAGTTCTTC. The encoded protein is CAISELTGGSNEQFF.

The chain joins TRBV28 to TRBJ2-3; 9 positions agree with TRBD1. Germline assignment: CDR1 MDHEN and CDR2 SYDVKM. The length of the CDR3 is 15 residues. With V trimmed by 5 bases and J by 4 bases, 7 bases remained unmatched. CDR3 in amino acids: CASSGAGQGSDTQYF. The DNA of the CDR3 is TGTGCCAGCAGTGGAGCGGGACAGGGCTCAGATACGCAGTATTTT.

This clonotype has ten or more counts. One end of the junction fails to match germline, which may point to a read error. This CDR3 reads CASCDRNTGELFF. CDR3 nucleotide sequence: TGCGCCAGCTGTGACAGGAACACCGGGGAGCTGTTTTTT. The chain employs TRBV10-1 and TRBJ2-2; TRBD1 is a possible D gene (5 bases). This CDR3 spans 13 amino acids. Germline V gene data show CDR1 as WNHNN and CDR2 as SYGVQD (reference sequence).

This chain joins TRBV11-2 and TRBJ2-3, with TRBD2 matching 16 bases. The CDR3 totals 18 residues. J lost 4 bases, V lost 5 bases, and 9 bases had no gene match. CDR1 and CDR2 (germline): SGHAT, FQNNGV. The CDR3 coding sequence is TGTGCCAGCAGCCACACCCGCGGGACTAGCGGGAGGGCAGATACGCAGTATTTT. Amino acids: CASSHTRGTSGRADTQYF.

The table lists this clonotype with many counts. This chain connects TRBV18 to TRBJ1-5; the match to TRBD1 covers 7 bases. Germline CDR1 reads KGHSH; CDR2 reads LQKENI. The CDR3 totals 13 residues. Germline trimming cut 3 bases from V and 4 bases from J; bases unmatched to any gene: 0. The CDR3, as DNA: TGTGCCAGCTCACCGGACAGGAATCAGCCCCAGCATTTT. Protein product: CASSPDRNQPQHF.

On this clonotype itself: This could be a read error, since a much larger clone is one nucleotide away. V and J are TRBV9 and TRBJ2-5; 8 bases line up with TRBD2. This CDR3 spans 13 amino acids. V lost 1 base and J lost 4; bases outside the gene matches: 0. CDR1 and CDR2 (germline): SGDLS, YYNGEE. DNA for the CDR3: TGTGCCAGCAGCGTACTAGCGGGAGAGACCCAGTACTTC. Translation: CASSVLAGETQYF. Supplemented by reference TRBV9 and TRBJ2-5, the full variable domain reads DSGVTQTPKHLITATGQRVTLRCSPRSGDLSVYWYQQSLDQGLQFLIQYYNGEERAKGNILERFSAQQFPDLHSELNLSSLELGDSALYFCASSVLAGETQYFGPGTRLLVL.

The chain employs TRBV4-2 and TRBJ2-7, with no clear D. CDR3 length: 14 residues. The germline V gene has CDR1 LGHNA and CDR2 YNFKEQ. Trimming took off 1 base at V and 5 bases at J, with 12 bases between the two ends. DNA of the CDR3: TGTGCCAGCAGCCAAGTGGTGGGCGTGGACGAGCAGTACTTC. Amino acid sequence: CASSQVVGVDEQYF.

This chain connects TRBV10-2 to TRBJ2-2; 10 bases line up with TRBD2. The CDR3 runs to 14 residues. Germline CDR1 is WSHSY and CDR2 is SAAADI. J lost 4 bases, V lost 5 bases, and 1 base had no gene match. As DNA, the CDR3 is TGCGCCAGCAGTCGGACTAGCGGCACCGGGGAGCTGTTTTTT. Its translation: CASSRTSGTGELFF.

The chain couples TRBV6-5 to TRBJ2-7; maybe TRBD2 (5 bases). The CDR3 totals 15 residues. Germline loops: CDR1 MNHEY, CDR2 SVGAGI. V dropped 0 bases and J dropped 0 bases, with 9 bases sitting between them. DNA of the CDR3: TGTGCCAGCAGTTACTCTTCCGGGAACTCCTACGAGCAGTACTTC. Translating it yields CASSYSSGNSYEQYF.

The V call is TRBV19, the J call TRBJ2-1; D is perhaps TRBD1 (6 bases). This CDR3 is 16 amino acids long. The V end was cut by 3 bases, the J end by 0 bases, with 12 bases between. The germline V gene has CDR1 LNHDA and CDR2 SQIVND (reference sequence). CDR3 region: CASSILADSSYNEQFF. Written as DNA, the CDR3 is TGTGCCAGTAGTATCCTGGCGGACAGCTCCTACAATGAGCAGTTCTTC.

The chain uses TRBV7-9 and TRBJ2-6, with no clear D. The CDR3 extends over 16 amino acids. V dropped 3 bases and J dropped 0 bases, with 9 bases sitting between them. Germline CDR1 is SEHNR and CDR2 is FQNEAQ (reference sequence). The CDR3 spells CASSFSTGSGANVLTF. CDR3 in DNA: TGTGCCAGCAGCTTTTCCACCGGCTCTGGGGCCAACGTCCTGACTTTC.

The rearrangement uses TRBV11-2 and TRBJ2-5; the match to TRBD2 covers 11 bases. The CDR3 extends over 15 amino acids. CDR1 is SGHAT and CDR2 is FQNNGV in the germline V gene. V gave up 6 bases and J gave up 5 bases; unmatched junction bases: 8. The CDR3 sequence is CASRPLAGGLETQYF. The CDR3 nucleotides read TGTGCCAGCAGACCCCTAGCGGGAGGTTTGGAGACCCAGTACTTC.

This clonotype has a count of ten or more. The chain carries TRBV28 and TRBJ2-7, with TRBD1 matching over 8 bases. V lost 6 bases, J lost 6 bases, and 13 bases stayed unmatched. The CDR3 is 15 residues long. CDR1 and CDR2 from the germline V gene are MDHEN and SYDVKM. Here the CDR3 DNA reads TGTGCCAGCAGAAGCGCCGGGACAGGATCAGGCGAGCAGTACTTC. Protein product: CASRSAGTGSGEQYF.

Notes on this clonotype: A read error may explain this, as a much larger clone is one base away. The final CDR3 position lacks the conserved phenylalanine or tryptophan, pointing to a likely read error. The V and J genes are TRBV7-9 and TRBJ2-1; either TRBD1 or TRBD2 may supply D (5 bases each). The CDR3 runs 16 residues. V lost 4 bases and J lost 0, with 13 bases in between. CDR1 and CDR2 from the germline V gene are SEHNR and FQNEAQ (reference sequence). The CDR3 protein is CASSSRGTSSYNEQFL. The DNA for the CDR3 is TGTGCCAGCAGCTCAAGAGGGACCAGCTCCTACAATGAGCAGTTCCTC.